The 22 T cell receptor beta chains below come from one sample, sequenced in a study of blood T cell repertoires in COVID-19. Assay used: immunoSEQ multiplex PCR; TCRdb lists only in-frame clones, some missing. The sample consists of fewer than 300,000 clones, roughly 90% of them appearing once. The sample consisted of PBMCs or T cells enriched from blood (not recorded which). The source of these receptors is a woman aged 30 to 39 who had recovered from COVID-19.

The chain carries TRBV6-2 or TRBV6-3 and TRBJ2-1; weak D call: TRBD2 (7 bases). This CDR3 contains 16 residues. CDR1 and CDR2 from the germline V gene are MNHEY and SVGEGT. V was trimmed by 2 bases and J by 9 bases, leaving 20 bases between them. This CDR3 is CASSYDTGRAKGEQFF. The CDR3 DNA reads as TGTGCCAGCAGTTACGACACAGGGAGGGCCAAGGGTGAGCAGTTCTTC.

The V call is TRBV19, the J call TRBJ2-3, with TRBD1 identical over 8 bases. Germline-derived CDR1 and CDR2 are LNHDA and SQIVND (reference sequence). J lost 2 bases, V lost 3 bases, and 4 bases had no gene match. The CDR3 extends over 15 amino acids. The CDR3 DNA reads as TGTGCCAGTAGTATGGGACAGGATCCCACAGATACGCAGTATTTT. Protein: CASSMGQDPTDTQYF.

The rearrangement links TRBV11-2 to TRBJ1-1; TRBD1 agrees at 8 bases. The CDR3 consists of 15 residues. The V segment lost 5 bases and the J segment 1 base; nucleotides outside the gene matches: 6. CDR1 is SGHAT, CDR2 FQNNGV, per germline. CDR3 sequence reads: CASSRTGRENTEAFF. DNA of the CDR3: TGTGCCAGCAGCCGGACAGGGCGGGAGAACACTGAAGCTTTCTTT. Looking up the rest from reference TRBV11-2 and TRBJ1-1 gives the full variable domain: EAGVAQSPRYKIIEKRQSVAFWCNPISGHATLYWYQQILGQGPKLLIQFQNNGVVDDSQLPKDRFSAERLKGVDSTLKIQPAKLEDSAVYLCASSRTGRENTEAFFGQGTRLTVV.

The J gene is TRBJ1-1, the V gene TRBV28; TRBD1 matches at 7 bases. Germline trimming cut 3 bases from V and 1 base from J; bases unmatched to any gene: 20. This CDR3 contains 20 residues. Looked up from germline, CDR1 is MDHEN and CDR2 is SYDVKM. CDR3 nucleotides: TGTGCCAGCAGTTTGTTCCCGCTAATCCGGGACAGCAAAAAGAACACTGAAGCTTTCTTT. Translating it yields CASSLFPLIRDSKKNTEAFF.

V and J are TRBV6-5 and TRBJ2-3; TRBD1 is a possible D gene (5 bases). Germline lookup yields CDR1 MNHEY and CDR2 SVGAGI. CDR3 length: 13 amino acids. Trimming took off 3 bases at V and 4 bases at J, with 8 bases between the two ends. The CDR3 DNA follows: TGTGCCAGCAGTTATGTGACAGCAGATACGCAGTATTTT. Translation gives CASSYVTADTQYF.

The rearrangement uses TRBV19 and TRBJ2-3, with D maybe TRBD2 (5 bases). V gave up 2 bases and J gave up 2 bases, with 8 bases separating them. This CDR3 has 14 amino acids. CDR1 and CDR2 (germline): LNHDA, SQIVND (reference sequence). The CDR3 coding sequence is TGTGCCAGTAGTATAACGGGGAACACAGATACGCAGTATTTT. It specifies CASSITGNTDTQYF.

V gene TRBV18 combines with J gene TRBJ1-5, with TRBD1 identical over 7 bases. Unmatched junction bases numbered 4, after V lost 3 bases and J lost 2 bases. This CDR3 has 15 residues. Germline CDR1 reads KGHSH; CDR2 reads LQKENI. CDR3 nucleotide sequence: TGTGCCAGCTCACCCCAGGGGGATGGCAATCAGCCCCAGCATTTT. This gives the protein CASSPQGDGNQPQHF.

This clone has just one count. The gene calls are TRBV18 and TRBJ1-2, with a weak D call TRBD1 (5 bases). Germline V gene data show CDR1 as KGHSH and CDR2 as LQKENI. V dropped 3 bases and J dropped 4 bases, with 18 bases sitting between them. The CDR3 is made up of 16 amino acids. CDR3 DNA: TGTGCCAGCTCACCCGGGACCGCTCCGGGGGTCTATGGCTACACCTTC. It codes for CASSPGTAPGVYGYTF.

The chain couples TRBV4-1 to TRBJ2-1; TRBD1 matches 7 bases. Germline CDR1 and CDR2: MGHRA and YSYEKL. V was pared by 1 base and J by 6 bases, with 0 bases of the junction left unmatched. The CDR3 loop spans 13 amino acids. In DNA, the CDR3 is TGCGCCAGCAGCCAAGCAGGGGGCAATGAGCAGTTCTTC. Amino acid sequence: CASSQAGGNEQFF.

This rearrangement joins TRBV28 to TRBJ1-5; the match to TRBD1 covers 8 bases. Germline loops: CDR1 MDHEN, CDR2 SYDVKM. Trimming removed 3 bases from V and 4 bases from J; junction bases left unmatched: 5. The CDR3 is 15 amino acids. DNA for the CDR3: TGTGCCAGCAGTTTGGGACAGGTCTATAATCAGCCCCAGCATTTT. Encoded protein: CASSLGQVYNQPQHF.

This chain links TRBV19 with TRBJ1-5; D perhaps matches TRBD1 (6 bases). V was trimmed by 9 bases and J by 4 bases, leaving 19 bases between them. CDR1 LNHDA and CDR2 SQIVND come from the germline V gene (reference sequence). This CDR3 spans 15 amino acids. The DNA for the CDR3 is TGTGCCAGCGACAACCAGGGGAATCGAAATCAGCCCCAGCATTTT. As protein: CASDNQGNRNQPQHF. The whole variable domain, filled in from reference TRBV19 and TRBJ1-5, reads DGGITQSPKYLFRKEGQNVTLSCEQNLNHDAMYWYRQDPGQGLRLIYYSQIVNDFQKGDIAEGYSVSREKKESFPLTVTSAQKNPTAFYLCASDNQGNRNQPQHFGDGTRLSIL.

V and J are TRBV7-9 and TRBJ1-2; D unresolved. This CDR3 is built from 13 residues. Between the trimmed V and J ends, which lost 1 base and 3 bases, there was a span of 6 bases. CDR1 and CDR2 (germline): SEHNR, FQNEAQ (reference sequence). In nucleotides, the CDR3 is TGTGCCAGCAGCTTAGTTGGAGACTATGGCTACACCTTC. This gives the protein CASSLVGDYGYTF. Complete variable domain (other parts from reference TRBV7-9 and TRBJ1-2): DTGVSQNPRHKITKRGQNVTFRCDPISEHNRLYWYRQTLGQGPEFLTYFQNEAQLEKSRLLSDRFSAERPKGSFSTLEIQRTEQGDSAMYLCASSLVGDYGYTFGSGTRLTVV.

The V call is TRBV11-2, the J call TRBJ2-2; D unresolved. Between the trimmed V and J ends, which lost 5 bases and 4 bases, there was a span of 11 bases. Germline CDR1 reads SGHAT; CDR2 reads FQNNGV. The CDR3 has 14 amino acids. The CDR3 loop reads CASSPDSSTGELFF. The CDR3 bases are TGTGCCAGCAGCCCAGACTCCTCCACCGGGGAGCTGTTTTTT.

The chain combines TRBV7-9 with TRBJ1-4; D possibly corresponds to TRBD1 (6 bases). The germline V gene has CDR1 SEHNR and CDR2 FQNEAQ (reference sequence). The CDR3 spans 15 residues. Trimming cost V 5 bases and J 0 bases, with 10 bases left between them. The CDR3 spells CASSPGQPTNEKLFF. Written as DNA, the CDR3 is TGTGCCAGCAGCCCCGGACAGCCAACTAATGAAAAACTGTTTTTT.

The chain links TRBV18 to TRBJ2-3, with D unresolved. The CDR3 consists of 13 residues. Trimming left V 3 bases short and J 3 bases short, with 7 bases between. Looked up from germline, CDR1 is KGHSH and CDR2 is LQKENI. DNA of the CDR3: TGTGCCAGCTCACCTGTATCGACAGATACGCAGTATTTT. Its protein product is CASSPVSTDTQYF.

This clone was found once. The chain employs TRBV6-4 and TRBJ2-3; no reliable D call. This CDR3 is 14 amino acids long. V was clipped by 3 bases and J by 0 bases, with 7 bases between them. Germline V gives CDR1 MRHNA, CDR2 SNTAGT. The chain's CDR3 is CASSEAGSTDTQYF. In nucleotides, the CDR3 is TGTGCCAGCAGTGAGGCTGGTAGCACAGATACGCAGTATTTT.

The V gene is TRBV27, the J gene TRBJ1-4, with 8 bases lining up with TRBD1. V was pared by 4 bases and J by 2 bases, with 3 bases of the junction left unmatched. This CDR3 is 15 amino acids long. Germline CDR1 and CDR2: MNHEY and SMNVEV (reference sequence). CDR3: CASSSQGATNEKLFF. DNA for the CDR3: TGTGCCAGCAGTTCCCAGGGGGCCACTAATGAAAAACTGTTTTTT.

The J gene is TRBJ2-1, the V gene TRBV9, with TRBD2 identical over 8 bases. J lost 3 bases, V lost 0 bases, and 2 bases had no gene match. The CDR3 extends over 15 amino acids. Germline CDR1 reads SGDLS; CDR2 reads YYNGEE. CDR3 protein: CASSVAGGGYNEQFF. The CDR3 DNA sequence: TGTGCCAGCAGCGTAGCGGGAGGGGGCTACAATGAGCAGTTCTTC. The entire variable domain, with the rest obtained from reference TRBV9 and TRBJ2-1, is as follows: DSGVTQTPKHLITATGQRVTLRCSPRSGDLSVYWYQQSLDQGLQFLIQYYNGEERAKGNILERFSAQQFPDLHSELNLSSLELGDSALYFCASSVAGGGYNEQFFGPGTRLTVL.

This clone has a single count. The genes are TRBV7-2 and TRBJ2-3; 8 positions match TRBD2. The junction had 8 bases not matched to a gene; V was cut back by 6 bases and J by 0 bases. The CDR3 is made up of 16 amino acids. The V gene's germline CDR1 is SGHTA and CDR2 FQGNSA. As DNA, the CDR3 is TGTGCCAGCAGACAAACTAGCGGAGCAAGCACAGATACGCAGTATTTT. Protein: CASRQTSGASTDTQYF.

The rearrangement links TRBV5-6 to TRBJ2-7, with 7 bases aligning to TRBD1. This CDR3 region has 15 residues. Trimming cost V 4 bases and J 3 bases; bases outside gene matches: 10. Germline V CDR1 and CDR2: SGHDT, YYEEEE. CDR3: CASSTRQGFIYEQYF. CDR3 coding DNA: TGTGCCAGCAGCACCCGACAGGGTTTTATCTACGAGCAGTACTTC.

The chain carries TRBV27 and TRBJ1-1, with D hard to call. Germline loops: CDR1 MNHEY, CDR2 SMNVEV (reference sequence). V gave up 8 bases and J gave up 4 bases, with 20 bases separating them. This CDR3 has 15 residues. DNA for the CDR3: TGTGCCAGCCCTCAGAATCGGCCCGACTCCACTGAAGCTTTCTTT. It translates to CASPQNRPDSTEAFF.

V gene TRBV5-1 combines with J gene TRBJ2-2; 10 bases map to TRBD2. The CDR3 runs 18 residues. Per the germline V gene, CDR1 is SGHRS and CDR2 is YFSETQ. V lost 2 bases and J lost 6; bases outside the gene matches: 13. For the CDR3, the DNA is TGCGCCAGCAGCTTAGGGCTAGCGGGAGCCACCGGGGCCGGGGAGCTGTTTTTT. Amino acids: CASSLGLAGATGAGELFF.